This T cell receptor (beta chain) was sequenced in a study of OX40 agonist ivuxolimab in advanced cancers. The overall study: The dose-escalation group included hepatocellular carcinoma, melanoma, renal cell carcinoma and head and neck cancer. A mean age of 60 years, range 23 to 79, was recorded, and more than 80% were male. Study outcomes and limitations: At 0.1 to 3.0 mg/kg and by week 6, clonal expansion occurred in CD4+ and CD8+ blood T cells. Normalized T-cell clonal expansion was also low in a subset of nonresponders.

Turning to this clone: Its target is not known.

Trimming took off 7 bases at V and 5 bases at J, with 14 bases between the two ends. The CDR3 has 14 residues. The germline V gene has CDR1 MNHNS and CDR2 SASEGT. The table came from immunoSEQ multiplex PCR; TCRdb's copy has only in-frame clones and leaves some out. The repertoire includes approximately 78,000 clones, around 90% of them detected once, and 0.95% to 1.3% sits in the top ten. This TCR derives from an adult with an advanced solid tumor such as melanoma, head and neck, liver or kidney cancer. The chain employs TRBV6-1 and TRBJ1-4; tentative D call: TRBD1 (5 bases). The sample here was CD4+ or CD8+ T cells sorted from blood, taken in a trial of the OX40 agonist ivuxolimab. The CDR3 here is CASNLGTENEKLFF. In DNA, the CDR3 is TGTGCCAGCAACCTCGGGACGGAAAATGAAAAACTGTTTTTT.